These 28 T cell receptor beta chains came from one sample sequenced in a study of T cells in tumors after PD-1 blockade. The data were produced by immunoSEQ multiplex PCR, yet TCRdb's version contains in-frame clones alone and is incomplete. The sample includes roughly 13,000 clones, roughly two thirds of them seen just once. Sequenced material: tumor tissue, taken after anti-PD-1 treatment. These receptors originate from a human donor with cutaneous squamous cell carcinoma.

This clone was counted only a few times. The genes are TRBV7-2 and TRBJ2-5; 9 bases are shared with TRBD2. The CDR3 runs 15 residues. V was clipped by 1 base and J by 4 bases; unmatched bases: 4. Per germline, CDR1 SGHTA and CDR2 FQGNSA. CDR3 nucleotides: TGTGCCAGCAGCTTAGGCGGCGGGGGGGCAGAGACCCAGTACTTC. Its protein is CASSLGGGGAETQYF.

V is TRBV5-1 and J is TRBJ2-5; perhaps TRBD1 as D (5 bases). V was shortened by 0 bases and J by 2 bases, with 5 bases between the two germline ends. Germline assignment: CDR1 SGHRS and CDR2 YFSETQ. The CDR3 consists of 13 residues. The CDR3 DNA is TGCGCCAGCAGCTTGGGACAGCAAGAGACCCAGTACTTC. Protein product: CASSLGQQETQYF.

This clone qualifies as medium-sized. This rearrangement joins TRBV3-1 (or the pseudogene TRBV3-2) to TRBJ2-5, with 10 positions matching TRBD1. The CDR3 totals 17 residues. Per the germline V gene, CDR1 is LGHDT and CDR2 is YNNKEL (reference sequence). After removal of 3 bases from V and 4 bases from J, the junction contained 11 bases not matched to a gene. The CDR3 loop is CASSHGDRGFRRETQYF. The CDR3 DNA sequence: TGTGCCAGCAGCCACGGGGACAGGGGCTTCCGAAGAGAGACCCAGTACTTC.

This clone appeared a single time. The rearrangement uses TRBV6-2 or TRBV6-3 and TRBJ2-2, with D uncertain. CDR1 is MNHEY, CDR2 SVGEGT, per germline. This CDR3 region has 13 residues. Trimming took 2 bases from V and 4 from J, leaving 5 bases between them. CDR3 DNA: TGTGCCAGCAGTTACGACTTCACCGGGGAGCTGTTTTTT. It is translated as CASSYDFTGELFF.

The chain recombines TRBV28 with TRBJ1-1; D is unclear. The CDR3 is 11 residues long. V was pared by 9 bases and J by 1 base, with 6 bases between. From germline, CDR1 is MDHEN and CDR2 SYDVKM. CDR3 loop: CASSENTEAFF. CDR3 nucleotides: TGTGCCAGTTCAGAGAACACTGAAGCTTTCTTT.

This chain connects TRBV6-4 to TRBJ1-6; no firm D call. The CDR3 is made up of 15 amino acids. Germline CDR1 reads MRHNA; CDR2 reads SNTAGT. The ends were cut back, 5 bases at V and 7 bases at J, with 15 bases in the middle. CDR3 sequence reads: CASSLEGRRNSPLHF. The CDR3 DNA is TGTGCCAGCAGTCTTGAGGGTAGAAGGAATTCACCCCTCCACTTT.

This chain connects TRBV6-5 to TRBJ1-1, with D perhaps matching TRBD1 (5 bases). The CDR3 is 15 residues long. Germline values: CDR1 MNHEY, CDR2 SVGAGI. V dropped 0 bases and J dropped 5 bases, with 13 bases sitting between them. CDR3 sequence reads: CASSYSKQGITEAFF. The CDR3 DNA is TGTGCCAGCAGTTACTCGAAGCAGGGAATAACTGAAGCTTTCTTT.

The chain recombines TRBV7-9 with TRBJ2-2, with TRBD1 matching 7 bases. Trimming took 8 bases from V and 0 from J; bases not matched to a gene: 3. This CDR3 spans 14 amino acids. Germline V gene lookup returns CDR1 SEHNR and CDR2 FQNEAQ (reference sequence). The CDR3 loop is CASLRGPNTGELFF. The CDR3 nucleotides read TGTGCCAGCTTAAGGGGGCCGAACACCGGGGAGCTGTTTTTT.

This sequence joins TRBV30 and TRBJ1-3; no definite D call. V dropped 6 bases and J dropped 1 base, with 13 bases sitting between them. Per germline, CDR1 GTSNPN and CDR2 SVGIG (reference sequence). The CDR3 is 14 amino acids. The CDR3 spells CACPVRHSGNTIYF. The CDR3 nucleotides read TGTGCCTGCCCGGTCCGGCATTCTGGAAACACCATATATTTT.

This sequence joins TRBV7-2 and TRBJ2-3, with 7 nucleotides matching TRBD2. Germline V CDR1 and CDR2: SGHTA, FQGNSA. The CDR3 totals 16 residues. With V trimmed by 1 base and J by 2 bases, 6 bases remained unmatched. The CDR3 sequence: CASSLDGRGYTDTQYF. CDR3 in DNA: TGTGCCAGCAGCTTAGACGGGCGGGGGTACACAGATACGCAGTATTTT.

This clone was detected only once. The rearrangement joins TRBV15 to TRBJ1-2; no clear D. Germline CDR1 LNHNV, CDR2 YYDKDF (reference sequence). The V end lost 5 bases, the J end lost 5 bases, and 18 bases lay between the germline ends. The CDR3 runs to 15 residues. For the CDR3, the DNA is TGTGCCACCAGCCCAGACAATGGACGGAGATATGGCTACACCTTC. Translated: CATSPDNGRRYGYTF.

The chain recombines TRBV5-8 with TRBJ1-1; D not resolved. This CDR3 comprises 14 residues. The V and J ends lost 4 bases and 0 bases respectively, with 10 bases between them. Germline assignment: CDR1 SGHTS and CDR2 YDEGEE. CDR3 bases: TGTGCCAGCAGCGAGGGAGGTCTGAACACTGAAGCTTTCTTT. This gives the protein CASSEGGLNTEAFF.

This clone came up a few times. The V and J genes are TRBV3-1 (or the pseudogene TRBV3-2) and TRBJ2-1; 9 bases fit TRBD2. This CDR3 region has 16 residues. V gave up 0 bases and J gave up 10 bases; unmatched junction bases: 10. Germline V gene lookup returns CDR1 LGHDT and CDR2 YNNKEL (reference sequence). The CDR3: CASSQDRSGGPGEQFF. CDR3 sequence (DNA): TGTGCCAGCAGCCAAGATCGGAGCGGGGGGCCGGGGGAGCAGTTCTTC.

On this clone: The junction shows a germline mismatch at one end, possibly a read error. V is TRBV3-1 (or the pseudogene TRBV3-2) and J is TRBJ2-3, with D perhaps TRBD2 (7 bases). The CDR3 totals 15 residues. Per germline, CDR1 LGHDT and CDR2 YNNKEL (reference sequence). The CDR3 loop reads CASSQGGARVDTQYF. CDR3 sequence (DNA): TGTGCCAGCAGTCAAGGGGGGGCCAGGGTAGATACGCAGTATTTT.

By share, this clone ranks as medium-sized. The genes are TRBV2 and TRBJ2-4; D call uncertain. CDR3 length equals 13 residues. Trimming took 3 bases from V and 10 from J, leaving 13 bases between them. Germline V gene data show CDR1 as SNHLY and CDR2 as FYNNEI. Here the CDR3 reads CASSEPFLVIQYF. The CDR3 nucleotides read TGTGCCAGCAGTGAGCCCTTTTTAGTAATTCAGTACTTC. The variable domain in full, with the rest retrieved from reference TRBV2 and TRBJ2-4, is EPEVTQTPSHQVTQMGQEVILRCVPISNHLYFYWYRQILGQKVEFLVSFYNNEISEKSEIFDDQFSVERPDGSNFTLKIRSTKLEDSAMYFCASSEPFLVIQYFGAGTRLSVL.

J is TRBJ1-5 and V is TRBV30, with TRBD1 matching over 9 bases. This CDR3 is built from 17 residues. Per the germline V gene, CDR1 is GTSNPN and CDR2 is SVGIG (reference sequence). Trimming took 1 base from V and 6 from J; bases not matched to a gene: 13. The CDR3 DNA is TGTGCCTGGAGTGACCCTAGCCGGGACAGGGCCTTTCAGCCCCAGCATTTT. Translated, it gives CAWSDPSRDRAFQPQHF.

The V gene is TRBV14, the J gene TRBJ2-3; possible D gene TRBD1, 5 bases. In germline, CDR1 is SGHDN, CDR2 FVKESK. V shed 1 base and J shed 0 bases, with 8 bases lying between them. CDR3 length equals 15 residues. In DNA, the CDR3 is TGTGCCAGCAGCCAAGGACAGATCAGCACAGATACGCAGTATTTT. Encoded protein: CASSQGQISTDTQYF.

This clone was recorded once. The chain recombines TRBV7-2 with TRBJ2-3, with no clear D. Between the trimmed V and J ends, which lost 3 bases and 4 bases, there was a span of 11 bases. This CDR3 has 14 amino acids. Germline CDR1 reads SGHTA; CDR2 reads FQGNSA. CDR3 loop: CASSLYNNADTQYF. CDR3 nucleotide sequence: TGTGCCAGCAGCTTGTATAACAACGCAGATACGCAGTATTTT. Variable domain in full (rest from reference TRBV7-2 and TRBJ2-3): GAGVSQSPSNKVTEKGKDVELRCDPISGHTALYWYRQSLGQGLEFLIYFQGNSAPDKSGLPSDRFSAERTGGSVSTLTIQRTQQEDSAVYLCASSLYNNADTQYFGPGTRLTVL.

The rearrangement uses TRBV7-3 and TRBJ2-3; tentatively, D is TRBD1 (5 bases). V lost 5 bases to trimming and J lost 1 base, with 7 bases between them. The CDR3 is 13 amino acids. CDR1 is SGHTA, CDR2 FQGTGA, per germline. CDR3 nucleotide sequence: TGTGCCAGCAGCCCCAGGGGCACAGATACGCAGTATTTT. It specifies CASSPRGTDTQYF.

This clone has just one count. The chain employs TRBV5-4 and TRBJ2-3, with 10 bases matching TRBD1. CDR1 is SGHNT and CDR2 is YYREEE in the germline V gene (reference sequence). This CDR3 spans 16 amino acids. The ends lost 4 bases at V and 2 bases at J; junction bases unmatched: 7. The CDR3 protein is CASSLRTGGNTDTQYF. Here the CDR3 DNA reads TGTGCCAGCAGCCTCCGGACAGGGGGAAACACAGATACGCAGTATTTT.

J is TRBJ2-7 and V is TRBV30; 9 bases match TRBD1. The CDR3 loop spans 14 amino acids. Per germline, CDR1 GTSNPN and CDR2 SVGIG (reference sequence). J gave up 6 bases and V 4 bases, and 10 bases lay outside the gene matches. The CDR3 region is CAWNPGQGTGEQYF. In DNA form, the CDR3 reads TGTGCCTGGAACCCGGGACAGGGTACAGGCGAGCAGTACTTC.

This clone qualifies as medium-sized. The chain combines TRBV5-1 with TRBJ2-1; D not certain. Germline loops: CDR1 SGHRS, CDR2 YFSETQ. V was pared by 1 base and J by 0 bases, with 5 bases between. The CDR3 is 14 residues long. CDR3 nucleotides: TGCGCCAGCAGCTTGCAGAGCTCCTACAATGAGCAGTTCTTC. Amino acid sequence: CASSLQSSYNEQFF.

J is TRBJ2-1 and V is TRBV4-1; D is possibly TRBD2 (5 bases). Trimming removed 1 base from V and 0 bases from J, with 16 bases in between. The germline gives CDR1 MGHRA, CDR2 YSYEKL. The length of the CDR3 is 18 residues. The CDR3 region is CASSQVLRQTSSYNEQFF. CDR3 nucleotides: TGCGCCAGCAGCCAAGTCTTGCGGCAAACTAGCTCCTACAATGAGCAGTTCTTC.

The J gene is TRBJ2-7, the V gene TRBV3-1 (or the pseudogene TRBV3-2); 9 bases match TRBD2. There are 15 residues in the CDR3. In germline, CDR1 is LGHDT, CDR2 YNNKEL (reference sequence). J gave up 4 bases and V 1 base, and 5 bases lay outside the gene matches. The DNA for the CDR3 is TGTGCCAGCAGCCAAGCTGCGGGGGGGCTGTACGAGCAGTACTTC. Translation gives CASSQAAGGLYEQYF.

CDR3 region: CASSYNARAQYF. As DNA, the CDR3 is TGTGCCAGCTCCTACAATGCCAGGGCGCAGTATTTT. V and J are TRBV2 and TRBJ2-3; TRBD1 might be the D (5 bases). Per germline, CDR1 SNHLY and CDR2 FYNNEI. Trimming shortened V by 8 bases and J by 10 bases, and 16 bases separated the two germline ends. This CDR3 is built from 12 residues.

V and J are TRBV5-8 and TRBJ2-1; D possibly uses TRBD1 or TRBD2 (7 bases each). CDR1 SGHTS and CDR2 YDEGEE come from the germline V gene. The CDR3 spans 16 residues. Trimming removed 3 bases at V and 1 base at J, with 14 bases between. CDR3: CASSYPGGASYNEQFF. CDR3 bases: TGTGCCAGCAGCTACCCAGGGGGGGCGTCCTACAATGAGCAGTTCTTC.

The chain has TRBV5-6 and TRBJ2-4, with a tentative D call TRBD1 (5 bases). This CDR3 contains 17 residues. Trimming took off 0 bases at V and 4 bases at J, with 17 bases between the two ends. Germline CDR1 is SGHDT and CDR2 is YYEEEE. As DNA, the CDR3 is TGTGCCAGCAGCTTGGGAGTTCTTGCAGGGTCAAAAAACATTCAGTACTTC. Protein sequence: CASSLGVLAGSKNIQYF.

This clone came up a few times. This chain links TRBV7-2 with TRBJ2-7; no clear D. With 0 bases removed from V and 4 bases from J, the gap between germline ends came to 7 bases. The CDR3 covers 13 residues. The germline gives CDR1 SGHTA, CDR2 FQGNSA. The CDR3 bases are TGTGCCAGCAGCTTAGCCCCGGGTTACGAGCAGTACTTC. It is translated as CASSLAPGYEQYF.